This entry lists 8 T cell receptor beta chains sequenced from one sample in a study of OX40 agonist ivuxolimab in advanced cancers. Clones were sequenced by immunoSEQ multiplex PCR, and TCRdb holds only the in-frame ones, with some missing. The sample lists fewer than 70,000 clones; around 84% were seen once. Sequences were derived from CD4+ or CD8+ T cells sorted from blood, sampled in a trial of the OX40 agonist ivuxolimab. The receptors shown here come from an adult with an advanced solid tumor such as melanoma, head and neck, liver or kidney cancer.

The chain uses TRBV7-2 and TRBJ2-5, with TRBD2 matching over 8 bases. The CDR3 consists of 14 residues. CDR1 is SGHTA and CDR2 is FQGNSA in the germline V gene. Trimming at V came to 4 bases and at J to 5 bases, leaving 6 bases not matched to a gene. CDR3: CASSSQTGGETQYF. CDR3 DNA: TGTGCCAGCAGCTCTCAAACGGGGGGGGAGACCCAGTACTTC.

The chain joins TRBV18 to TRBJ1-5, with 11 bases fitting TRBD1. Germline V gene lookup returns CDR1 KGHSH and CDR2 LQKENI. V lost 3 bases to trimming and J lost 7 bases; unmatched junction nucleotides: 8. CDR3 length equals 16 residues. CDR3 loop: CASSPPGTGGKQPQHF. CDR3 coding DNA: TGTGCCAGCTCACCGCCTGGGACAGGGGGGAAGCAGCCCCAGCATTTT.

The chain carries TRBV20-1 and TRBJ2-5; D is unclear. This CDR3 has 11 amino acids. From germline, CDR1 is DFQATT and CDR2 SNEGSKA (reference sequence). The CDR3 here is CRTLYQETQYF. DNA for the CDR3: TGCAGGACGTTGTACCAAGAGACCCAGTACTTC.

As DNA, the CDR3 is TGTGCCAGCAGTTACGATGGAAATCAGCCCCAGCATTTT. Translating gives CASSYDGNQPQHF. The V gene is TRBV6-5, the J gene TRBJ1-5; no clear D gene. The CDR3 sequence is 13 residues long. Trimming took off 2 bases at V and 4 bases at J, with 6 bases between the two ends. Germline V gene data show CDR1 as MNHEY and CDR2 as SVGAGI.

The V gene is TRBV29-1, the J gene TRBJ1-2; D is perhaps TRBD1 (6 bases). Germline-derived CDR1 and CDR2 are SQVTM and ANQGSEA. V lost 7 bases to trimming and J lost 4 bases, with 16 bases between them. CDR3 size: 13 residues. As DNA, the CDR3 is TGCAGCGCAATACAGGGAGTGTCCTATGGCTACACCTTC. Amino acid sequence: CSAIQGVSYGYTF.

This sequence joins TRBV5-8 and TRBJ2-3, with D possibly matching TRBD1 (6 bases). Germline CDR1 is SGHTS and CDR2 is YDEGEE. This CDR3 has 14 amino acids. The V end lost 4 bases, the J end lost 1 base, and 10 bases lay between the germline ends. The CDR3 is CASSPRQGTDTQYF. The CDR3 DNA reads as TGTGCCAGCAGCCCGAGACAGGGCACAGATACGCAGTATTTT.

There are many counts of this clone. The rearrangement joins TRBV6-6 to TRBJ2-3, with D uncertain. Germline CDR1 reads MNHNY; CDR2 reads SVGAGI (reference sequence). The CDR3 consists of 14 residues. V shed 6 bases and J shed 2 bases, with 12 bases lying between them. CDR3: CASSANDPTDTQYF. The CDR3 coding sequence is TGTGCCAGCAGCGCCAACGACCCCACAGATACGCAGTATTTT.

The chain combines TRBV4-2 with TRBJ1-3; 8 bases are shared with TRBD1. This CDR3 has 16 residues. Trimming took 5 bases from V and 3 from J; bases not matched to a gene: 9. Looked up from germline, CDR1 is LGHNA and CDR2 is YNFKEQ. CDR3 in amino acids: CASSETDRGRGNTIYF. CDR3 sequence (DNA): TGTGCCAGCAGCGAAACCGACAGGGGCCGTGGAAACACCATATATTTT.